One sample yielded the 6 T cell receptor beta chains listed below, sequenced in a study of human T cells and chemical hapten exposure. MiXCR, applied by TCRdb to the RACE reads, yields one record per CDR3 protein. Of about 70,000 distinct CDR3 sequences in the sample, about 8.5% were seen once. Time point noted: patch test 2, 6 weeks after DPC sensitization. Documented treatment: therapeutic diphenylcyclopropenone sensitization with weekly scalp DPC. This specimen consisted of whole blood, obtained in connection with sensitization to the hapten diphenylcyclopropenone (DPC). Receptors were obtained from a woman aged 45-65 years with alopecia areata. Some clones in this sample may be carry-over from other donors' samples.

In this sample, this clonotype turned up many times. The chain has TRBV6-1 and TRBJ1-4; no reliable D call. Trimming took 0 bases from V and 8 from J, leaving 7 bases between them. The CDR3 extends over 13 amino acids. From germline, CDR1 is MNHNS and CDR2 SASEGT. The CDR3: CASSEARSEKLFF. CDR3 coding DNA: TGTGCCAGCAGTGAAGCGCGATCAGAAAAACTGTTTTTT.

The V call is TRBV9, the J call TRBJ2-7; tentative D call: TRBD2 (6 bases). Per germline, CDR1 SGDLS and CDR2 YYNGEE. CDR3 length equals 15 residues. V dropped 0 bases and J dropped 2 bases, with 12 bases sitting between them. Written as DNA, the CDR3 is TGTGCCAGCAGCGTAGATGGACTATCGACCTACGAGCAGTACTTC. Translating gives CASSVDGLSTYEQYF.

This clonotype was seen a few times. The chain is built from TRBV7-2 and TRBJ1-2; the match to TRBD1 covers 7 bases. This CDR3 region has 14 residues. The germline CDR1 and CDR2 sequences are SGHTA and FQGNSA. V shed 1 base, J shed 2 bases, and the junction held 1 base outside the gene matches. The CDR3 DNA is TGTGCCAGCAGCTTAGAGGACAGGAACTATGGCTACACCTTC. Encoded protein: CASSLEDRNYGYTF.

The chain couples TRBV7-2 to TRBJ2-3, with TRBD2 matching over 9 bases. This CDR3 has 17 amino acids. Germline V lookup: CDR1 SGHTA, CDR2 FQGNSA. V was clipped by 3 bases and J by 4 bases; unmatched bases: 11. The DNA of the CDR3 is TGTGCCAGCAGCTTCGATGGGGGCGGGGGGGGCTCAGATACGCAGTATTTT. This translates into CASSFDGGGGGSDTQYF.

This clonotype was found many times. Here the CDR3 reads CASSLGRGGTEAFF. The CDR3 coding sequence is TGTGCCAGCAGCTTGGGGAGGGGGGGCACTGAAGCTTTCTTT. This chain uses TRBV5-6 with TRBJ1-1; D is possibly TRBD1 (6 bases). CDR1 is SGHDT, CDR2 YYEEEE, per germline. Between the trimmed V and J ends, which lost 0 bases and 4 bases, there was a span of 10 bases. CDR3 length equals 14 residues.

In this sample, this clonotype turned up a few times. The chain employs TRBV3-1 and TRBJ2-3; 9 nucleotides line up with TRBD2. The CDR3 is 17 residues long. V was clipped by 2 bases and J by 3 bases; unmatched bases: 9. Germline CDR1 and CDR2: LGHDT and YNNKEL (reference sequence). CDR3 region: CASSQYVSAGGTDTQYF. The CDR3 bases are TGTGCCAGCAGCCAATACGTATCCGCGGGAGGGACAGATACGCAGTATTTT.